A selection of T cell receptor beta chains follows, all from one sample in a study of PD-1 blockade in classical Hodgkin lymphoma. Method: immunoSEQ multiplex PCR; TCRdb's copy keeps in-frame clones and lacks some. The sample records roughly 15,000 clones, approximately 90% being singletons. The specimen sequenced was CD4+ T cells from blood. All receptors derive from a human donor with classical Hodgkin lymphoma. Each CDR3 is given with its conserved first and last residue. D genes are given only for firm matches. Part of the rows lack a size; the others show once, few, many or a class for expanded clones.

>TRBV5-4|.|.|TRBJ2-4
CASSPEGLGKNIQYF
TGTGCCAGCAGCCCGGAGGGGTTGGGCAAAAACATTCAGTACTTC
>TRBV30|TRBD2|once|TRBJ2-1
CAWNMGRALHEQFF
TGTGCCTGGAATATGGGGAGGGCCCTCCATGAGCAGTTCTTC
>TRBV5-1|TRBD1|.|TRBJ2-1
CASSKRRDRGHNEQFF
TGCGCCAGCAGCAAACGCCGGGACAGGGGACACAATGAGCAGTTCTTC
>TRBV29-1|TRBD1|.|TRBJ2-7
CSVEGDRGRNYEQYF
TGCAGCGTTGAAGGGGACAGGGGGCGGAATTACGAGCAGTACTTC
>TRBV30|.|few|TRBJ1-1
CAWSHTVRGTEAFF
TGTGCCTGGAGCCATACAGTACGAGGCACTGAAGCTTTCTTT
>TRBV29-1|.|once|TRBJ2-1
CSVEDLGEQFF
TGCAGCGTTGAAGATCTCGGTGAGCAGTTCTTC
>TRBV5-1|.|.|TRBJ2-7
CASSLEVLTEQYF
TGCGCCAGCAGCTTGGAAGTCCTCACCGAGCAGTACTTC
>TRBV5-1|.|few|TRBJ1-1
CASSLLPNTEAFF
TGCGCCAGCAGCTTGCTTCCGAACACTGAAGCTTTCTTT
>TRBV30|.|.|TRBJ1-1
CAWDPGTLNTEAFF
TGTGCCTGGGACCCCGGGACCTTGAACACTGAAGCTTTCTTT
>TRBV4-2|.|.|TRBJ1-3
CASSQRGVSGNTIYF
TGTGCCAGCAGCCAGCGGGGGGTGTCCGGAAACACCATATATTTT
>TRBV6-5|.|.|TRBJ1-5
CASSQEGAGVAPQHF
TGTGCCAGCAGTCAGGAGGGCGCAGGAGTGGCGCCCCAGCATTTT
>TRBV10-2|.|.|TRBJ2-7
CASSEDVLGQTYEQYF
TGCGCCAGCAGTGAGGATGTGTTAGGACAGACCTACGAGCAGTACTTC
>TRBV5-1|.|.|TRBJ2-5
CASSLNGAQETQYF
TGCGCCAGCAGCTTGAATGGTGCCCAAGAGACCCAGTACTTC
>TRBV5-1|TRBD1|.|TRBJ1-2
CASSTTGDYGYTF
TGCGCCAGCAGTACGACAGGGGACTATGGCTACACCTTC
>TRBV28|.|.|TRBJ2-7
CASSLQGGGSYEQYF
TGTGCCAGCAGTTTACAGGGAGGTGGTTCCTACGAGCAGTACTTC
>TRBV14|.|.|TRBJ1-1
CASSEFQGRTEAFF
TGTGCCAGCAGCGAATTCCAGGGGAGGACTGAAGCTTTCTTT
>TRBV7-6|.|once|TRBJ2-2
CASSLSQYYTGELFF
TGTGCCAGCAGCTTATCACAGTACTACACCGGGGAGCTGTTTTTT
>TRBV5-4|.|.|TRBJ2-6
CASKPLAGANVLTF
TGTGCCAGCAAGCCTCTGGCCGGGGCCAACGTCCTGACTTTC
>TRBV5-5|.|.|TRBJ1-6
CASSRWASRAGMNSPLHF
TGTGCCAGCAGTCGGTGGGCTTCCCGGGCAGGGATGAATTCACCCCTCCACTTT
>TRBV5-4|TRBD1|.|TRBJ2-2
CASSLGADRANTGELFF
TGTGCCAGCAGCTTGGGAGCGGACAGGGCGAACACCGGGGAGCTGTTTTTT
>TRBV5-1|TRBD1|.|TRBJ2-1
CASSPGQGLGNEQFF
TGCGCCAGCAGCCCTGGACAGGGTCTAGGCAATGAGCAGTTCTTC
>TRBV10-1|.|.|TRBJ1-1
CASSRTANTEAFF
TGCGCCAGCAGCCGGACAGCGAACACTGAAGCTTTCTTT
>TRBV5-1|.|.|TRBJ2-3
CASSLGPSTDTQYF
TGCGCCAGCAGCTTGGGACCGAGCACAGATACGCAGTATTTT
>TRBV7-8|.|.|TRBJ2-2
CASSLTGELFF
TGTGCCAGCAGCCTCACCGGGGAGCTGTTTTTT
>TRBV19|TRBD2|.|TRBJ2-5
CASSPSPWTSGRGETQYF
TGTGCCAGTAGCCCTAGCCCTTGGACTAGCGGGAGGGGAGAGACCCAGTACTTC
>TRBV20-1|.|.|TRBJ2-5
CSARVRETQYF
TGCAGTGCTAGAGTGAGGGAGACCCAGTACTTC
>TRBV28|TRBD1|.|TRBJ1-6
CASSLGTGRSPLHF
TGTGCCAGCAGTTTGGGGACAGGGCGATCACCCCTCCACTTT
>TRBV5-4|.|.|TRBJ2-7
CASSLGLLGGEQYF
TGTGCCAGCAGCTTGGGTCTCCTCGGGGGCGAGCAGTACTTC
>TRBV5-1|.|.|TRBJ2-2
CASRQGNTGELFF
TGCGCCAGCCGCCAGGGGAACACCGGGGAGCTGTTTTTT
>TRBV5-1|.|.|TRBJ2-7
CASSLEGVWSSYEQYF
TGCGCCAGCAGCTTGGAAGGCGTGTGGAGCTCCTACGAGCAGTACTTC
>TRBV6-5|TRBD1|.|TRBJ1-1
CASSYSTGRVTEAFF
TGTGCCAGCAGTTACTCGACAGGGAGAGTCACTGAAGCTTTCTTT
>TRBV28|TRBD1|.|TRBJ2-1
CASSLGGQPYNEQFF
TGTGCCAGCAGTTTAGGGGGACAGCCATACAATGAGCAGTTCTTC
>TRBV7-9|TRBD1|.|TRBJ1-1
CASSSSGGVNTEAFF
TGTGCCAGCAGCTCATCAGGGGGAGTGAACACTGAAGCTTTCTTT
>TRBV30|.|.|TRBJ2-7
CAWSVRGGFYEQYF
TGTGCCTGGAGTGTACGGGGCGGATTCTACGAGCAGTACTTC
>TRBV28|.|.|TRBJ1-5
CASSPPAGSNQPQHF
TGTGCCAGCAGTCCCCCGGCGGGTAGCAATCAGCCCCAGCATTTT
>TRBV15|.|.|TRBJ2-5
CATSRDTQETQYF
TGTGCCACCAGCAGAGACACGCAAGAGACCCAGTACTTC
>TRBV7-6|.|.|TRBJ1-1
CASSQAREAFF
TGTGCCAGCAGCCAGGCGAGGGAAGCTTTCTTT
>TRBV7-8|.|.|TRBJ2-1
CASSLAGGNEQFF
TGTGCCAGCAGCTTAGCGGGCGGGAATGAGCAGTTCTTC
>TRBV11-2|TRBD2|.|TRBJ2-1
CASRRGGSSYNEQFF
TGTGCCAGCAGGAGAGGCGGGAGCTCCTACAATGAGCAGTTCTTC
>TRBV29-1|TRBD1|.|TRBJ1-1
CSPWRGDRGRTEAFF
TGCAGCCCTTGGAGGGGGGACAGGGGAAGAACTGAAGCTTTCTTT
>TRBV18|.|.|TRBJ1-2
CASSPGVNYGYTF
TGTGCCAGCTCACCGGGGGTAAACTATGGCTACACCTTC
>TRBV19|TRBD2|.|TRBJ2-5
CASSSLAGVETQYF
TGTGCCAGTAGTTCACTAGCGGGAGTGGAGACCCAGTACTTC
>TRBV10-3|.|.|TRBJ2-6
CAISEGPGANVLTF
TGTGCCATCAGTGAGGGGCCTGGGGCCAACGTCCTGACTTTC
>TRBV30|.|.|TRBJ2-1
CAWSVRGDEQFF
TGTGCCTGGAGTGTCAGGGGCGATGAGCAGTTCTTC
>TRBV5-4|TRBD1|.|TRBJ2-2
CASSGRTGMAGELFF
TGTGCCAGCAGCGGCAGGACAGGGATGGCCGGGGAGCTGTTTTTT
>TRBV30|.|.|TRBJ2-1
CAWSVTYNEQFF
TGTGCCTGGAGTGTTACTTACAATGAGCAGTTCTTC
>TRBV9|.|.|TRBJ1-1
CASSVATGNTEAFF
TGTGCCAGCAGCGTAGCGACAGGAAACACTGAAGCTTTCTTT
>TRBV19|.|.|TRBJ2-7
CASWNGRDYEQYF
TGTGCCAGTTGGAACGGGAGAGACTACGAGCAGTACTTC
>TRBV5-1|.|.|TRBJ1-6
CASSLDRSSYNSPLHF
TGCGCCAGCAGCTTGGACAGAAGCTCCTATAATTCACCCCTCCACTTT
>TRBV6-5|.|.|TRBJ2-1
CASRRTYNEQFF
TGTGCCAGCAGGCGGACTTACAATGAGCAGTTCTTC
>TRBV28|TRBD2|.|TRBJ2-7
CASTGLAGSYEQYF
TGTGCCAGCACGGGTCTAGCGGGGTCCTACGAGCAGTACTTC
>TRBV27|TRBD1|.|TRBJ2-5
CASSLTGKETQYF
TGTGCCAGCAGTTTGACAGGGAAGGAGACCCAGTACTTC
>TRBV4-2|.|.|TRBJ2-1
CASSQGATSSYNEQFF
TGTGCCAGCAGCCAAGGGGCTACCAGCTCCTACAATGAGCAGTTCTTC
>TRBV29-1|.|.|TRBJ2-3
CSVEPSTDTQYF
TGCAGCGTTGAACCTAGCACAGATACGCAGTATTTT
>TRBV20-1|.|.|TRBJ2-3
CSAVTDTQYF
TGCAGTGCTGTCACAGATACGCAGTATTTT
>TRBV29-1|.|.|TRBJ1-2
CSVADLRHGYTF
TGCAGCGTCGCAGACCTAAGACATGGCTACACCTTC
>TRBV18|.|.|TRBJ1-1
CASSPSADTEAFF
TGTGCCAGCTCACCATCGGCCGACACTGAAGCTTTCTTT
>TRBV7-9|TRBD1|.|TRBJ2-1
CASSPQSGQGLNEQFF
TGTGCCAGCAGCCCCCAATCGGGACAGGGCTTGAATGAGCAGTTCTTC